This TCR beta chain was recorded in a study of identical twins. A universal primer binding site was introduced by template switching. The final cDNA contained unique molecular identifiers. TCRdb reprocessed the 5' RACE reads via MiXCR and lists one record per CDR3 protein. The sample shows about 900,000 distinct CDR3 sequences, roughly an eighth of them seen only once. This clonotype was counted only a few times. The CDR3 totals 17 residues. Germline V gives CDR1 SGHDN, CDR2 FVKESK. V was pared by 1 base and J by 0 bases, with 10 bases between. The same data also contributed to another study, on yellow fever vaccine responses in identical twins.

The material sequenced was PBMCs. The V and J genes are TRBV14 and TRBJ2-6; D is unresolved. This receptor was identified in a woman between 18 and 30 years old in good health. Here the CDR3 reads CASSQGYGTSGANVLTF. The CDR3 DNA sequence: TGTGCCAGCAGCCAAGGATACGGAACCTCTGGGGCCAACGTCCTGACTTTC. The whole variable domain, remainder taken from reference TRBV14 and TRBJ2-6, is EAGVTQFPSHSVIEKGQTVTLRCDPISGHDNLYWYRRVMGKEIKFLLHFVKESKQDESGMPNNRFLAERTGGTYSTLKVQPAELEDSGVYFCASSQGYGTSGANVLTFGAGSRLTVL.